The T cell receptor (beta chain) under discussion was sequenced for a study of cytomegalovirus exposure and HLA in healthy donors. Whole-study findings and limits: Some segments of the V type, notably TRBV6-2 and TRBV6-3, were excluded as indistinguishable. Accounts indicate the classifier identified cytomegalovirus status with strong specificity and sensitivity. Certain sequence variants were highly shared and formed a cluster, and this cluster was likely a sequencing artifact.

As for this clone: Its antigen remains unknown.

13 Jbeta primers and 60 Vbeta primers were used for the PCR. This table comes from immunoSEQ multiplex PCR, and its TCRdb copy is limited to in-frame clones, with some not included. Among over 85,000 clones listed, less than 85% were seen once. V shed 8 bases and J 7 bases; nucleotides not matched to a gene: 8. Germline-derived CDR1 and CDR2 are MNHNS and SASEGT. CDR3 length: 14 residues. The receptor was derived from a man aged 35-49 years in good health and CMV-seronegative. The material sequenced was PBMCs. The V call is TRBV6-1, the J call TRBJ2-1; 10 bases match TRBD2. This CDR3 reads CASWSRLAGNEQFF. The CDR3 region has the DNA TGTGCCAGCTGGTCGAGACTAGCGGGTAATGAGCAGTTCTTC.